Listed below are T cell receptor beta chains from one sample, sequenced in a study of blood T cell repertoires in COVID-19. The table came from immunoSEQ multiplex PCR; TCRdb's copy has only in-frame clones and leaves some out. The data contain about 220,000 clones, 82% of them singletons. Input material: peripheral blood. Receptor source: a woman aged 70 to 79 with COVID-19, enrolled during active disease. Each CDR3 is given without its conserved first and last residue. Each record gives: J gene, D gene, V gene, CDR3 protein. The D gene is left open where the match is weak.

TRBJ2-3	TRBD1	TRBV29-1	SVADDRARTDTQY
TRBJ2-6	.	TRBV6-2/TRBV6-3	ASSPLSGANVLT
TRBJ2-1	TRBD2	TRBV3-1/TRBV3-2	ASSQVLLAGPYNEQF
TRBJ1-2	TRBD1	TRBV10-3	AISEEGQKNYGYT
TRBJ2-7	TRBD2	TRBV29-1	SVEELATYEQY
TRBJ1-1	TRBD1	TRBV7-9	ASSSDRVTEAF
TRBJ2-7	.	TRBV30	AWSVLFGGEQY
TRBJ2-3	TRBD1	TRBV7-9	ASSAGQGTDTQY
TRBJ1-3	.	TRBV7-2	ASSSRWRRRDGNTIY
TRBJ2-2	TRBD1	TRBV2	ASEPDRAGELF
TRBJ1-4	.	TRBV7-2	ASSLDLRQQEKLF
TRBJ1-5	TRBD1	TRBV19	ASSFGTVSNQPQH
TRBJ2-5	TRBD2	TRBV18	ASSPLAGVETQY
TRBJ1-5	TRBD1	TRBV2	ASRETGTGNQPQH
TRBJ2-7	TRBD2	TRBV5-6	ASSGGGQDYYEQY
TRBJ2-2	TRBD2	TRBV7-2	ASSPRTRGNTGELF
TRBJ2-7	TRBD2	TRBV28	TSGTLYEQY
TRBJ2-7	.	TRBV28	ASCIGGAGGSYEQY
TRBJ1-1	.	TRBV24-1	ATSDAGSPGAEAF
TRBJ2-2	.	TRBV4-3	ASSQELRGTGELF
TRBJ1-2	.	TRBV9	ASSVGSHHTPSGYT
TRBJ2-7	.	TRBV27	ASSSQGSRPYEQY
TRBJ1-3	.	TRBV28	ASSLWLGGGPGNTIY
TRBJ1-4	.	TRBV21-1	ASSKDSHPGLDEKLF
TRBJ2-7	TRBD1	TRBV7-6	ASSSPSGTGGSHEQY
TRBJ1-4	.	TRBV29-1	SVATGKDYEKLF
TRBJ2-7	TRBD2	TRBV30	AWSILAGGPAGEQY
TRBJ1-3	.	TRBV30	AWSVNAGNTIY
TRBJ2-5	TRBD2	TRBV11-2	ASSPTSGGMWETQY
TRBJ1-6	.	TRBV3-1/TRBV3-2	ASRNVGDSSSPLH
TRBJ2-3	.	TRBV14	ASSQGVRGLSRDTQY
TRBJ1-1	.	TRBV28	AILKGRTGTEAF